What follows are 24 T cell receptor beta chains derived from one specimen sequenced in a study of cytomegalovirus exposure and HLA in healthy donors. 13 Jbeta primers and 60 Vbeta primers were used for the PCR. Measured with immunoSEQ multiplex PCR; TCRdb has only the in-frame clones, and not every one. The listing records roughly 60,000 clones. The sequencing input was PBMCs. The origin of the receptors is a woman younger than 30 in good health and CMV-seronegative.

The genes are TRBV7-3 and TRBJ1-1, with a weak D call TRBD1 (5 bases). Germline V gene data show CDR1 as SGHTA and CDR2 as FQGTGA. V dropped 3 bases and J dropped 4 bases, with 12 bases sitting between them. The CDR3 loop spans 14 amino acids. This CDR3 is CASSFQGQGTEAFF. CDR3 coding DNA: TGTGCCAGCAGCTTCCAGGGCCAGGGCACTGAAGCTTTCTTT.

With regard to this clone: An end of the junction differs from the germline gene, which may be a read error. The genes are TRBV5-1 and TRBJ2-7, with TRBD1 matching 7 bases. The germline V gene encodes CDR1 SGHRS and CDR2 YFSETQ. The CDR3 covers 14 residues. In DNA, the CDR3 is TGCGCCAGCAACGTGGGGACAGAGAGCACCGAGCAGTCCTTC. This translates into CASNVGTESTEQSF.

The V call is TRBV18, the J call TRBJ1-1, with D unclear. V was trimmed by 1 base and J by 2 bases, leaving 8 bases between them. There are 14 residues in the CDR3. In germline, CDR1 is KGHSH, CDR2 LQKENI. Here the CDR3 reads CASSPQGGNTEAFF. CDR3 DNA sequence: TGTGCCAGCTCACCACAGGGAGGCAACACTGAAGCTTTCTTT.

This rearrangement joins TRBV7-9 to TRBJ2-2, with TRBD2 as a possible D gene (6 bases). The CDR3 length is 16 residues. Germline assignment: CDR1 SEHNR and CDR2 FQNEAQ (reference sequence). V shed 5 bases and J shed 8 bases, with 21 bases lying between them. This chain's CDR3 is CASSPSLRGGGGELFF. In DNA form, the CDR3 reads TGTGCCAGCAGCCCGTCTTTGCGGGGAGGTGGTGGGGAGCTGTTTTTT.

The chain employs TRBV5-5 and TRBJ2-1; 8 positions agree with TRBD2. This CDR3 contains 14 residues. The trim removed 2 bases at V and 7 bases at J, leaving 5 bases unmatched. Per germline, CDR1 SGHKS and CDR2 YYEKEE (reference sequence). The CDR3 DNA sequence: TGTGCCAGCAGCTTACGGGGGGGGCCGAATGAGCAGTTCTTC. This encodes CASSLRGGPNEQFF.

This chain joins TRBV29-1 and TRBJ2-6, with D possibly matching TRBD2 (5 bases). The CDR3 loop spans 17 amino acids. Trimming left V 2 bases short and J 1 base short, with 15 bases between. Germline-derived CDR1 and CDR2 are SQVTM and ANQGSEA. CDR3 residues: CSVETAVRRSGANVLTF. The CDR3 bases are TGCAGCGTTGAAACGGCCGTGAGGAGGTCTGGGGCCAACGTCCTGACTTTC.

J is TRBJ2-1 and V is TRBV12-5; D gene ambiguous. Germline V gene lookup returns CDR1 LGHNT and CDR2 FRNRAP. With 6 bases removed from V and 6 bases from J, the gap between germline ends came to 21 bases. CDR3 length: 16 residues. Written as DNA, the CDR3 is TGTGCTAGTGGCCCCGTTGTGAGAGCGCTGGTCAATGAGCAGTTCTTC. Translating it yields CASGPVVRALVNEQFF.

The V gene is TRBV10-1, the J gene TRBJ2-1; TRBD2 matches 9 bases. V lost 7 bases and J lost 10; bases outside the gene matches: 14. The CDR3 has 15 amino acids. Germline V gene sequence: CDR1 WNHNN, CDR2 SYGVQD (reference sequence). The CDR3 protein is CASKVRGRAPFEQFF. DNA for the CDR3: TGCGCCAGCAAGGTTCGCGGGAGGGCCCCCTTCGAGCAGTTCTTC.

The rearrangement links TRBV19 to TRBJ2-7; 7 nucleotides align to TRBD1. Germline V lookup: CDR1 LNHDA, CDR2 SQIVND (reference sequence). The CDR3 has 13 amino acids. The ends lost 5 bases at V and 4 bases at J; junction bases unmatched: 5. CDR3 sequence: CASSPPDRYEQYF. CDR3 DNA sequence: TGTGCCAGTAGTCCCCCGGACAGGTACGAGCAGTACTTC.

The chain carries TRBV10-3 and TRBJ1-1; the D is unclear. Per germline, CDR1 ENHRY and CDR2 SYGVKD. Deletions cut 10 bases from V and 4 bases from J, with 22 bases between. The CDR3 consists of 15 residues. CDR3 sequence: CATTSLNQRSTEAFF. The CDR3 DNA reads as TGTGCCACCACGTCCCTCAATCAGAGGAGCACTGAAGCTTTCTTT.

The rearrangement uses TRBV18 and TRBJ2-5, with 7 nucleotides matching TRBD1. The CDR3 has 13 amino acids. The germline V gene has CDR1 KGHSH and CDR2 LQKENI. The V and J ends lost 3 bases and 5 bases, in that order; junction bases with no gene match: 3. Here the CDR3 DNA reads TGTGCCAGCTCACCGGGACAGCGGGAGACCCAGTACTTC. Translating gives CASSPGQRETQYF.

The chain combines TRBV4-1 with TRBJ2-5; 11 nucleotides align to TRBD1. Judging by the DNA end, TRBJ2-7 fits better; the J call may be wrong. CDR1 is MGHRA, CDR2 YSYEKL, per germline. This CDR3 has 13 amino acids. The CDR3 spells CASRGQGVAEQYF. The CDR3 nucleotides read TGCGCCAGCAGGGGACAGGGGGTCGCCGAGCAGTACTTC.

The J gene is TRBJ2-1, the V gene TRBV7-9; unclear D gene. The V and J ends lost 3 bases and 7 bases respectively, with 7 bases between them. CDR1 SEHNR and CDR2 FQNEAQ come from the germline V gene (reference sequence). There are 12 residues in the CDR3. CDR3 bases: TGTGCCAGCAGCTTCCAGTGGAATGAGCAGTTCTTC. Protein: CASSFQWNEQFF.

The CDR3 DNA is TGTGCCAGTAGTATAGTTAGGGCCCAGGGTGGCTACACCTTC. It is translated as CASSIVRAQGGYTF. The V and J genes are TRBV19 and TRBJ1-2, with D possibly TRBD1 on 5 matching bases. Trimming removed 1 base from V and 7 bases from J, with 13 bases in between. The CDR3 is 14 amino acids. Looked up from germline, CDR1 is LNHDA and CDR2 is SQIVND (reference sequence).

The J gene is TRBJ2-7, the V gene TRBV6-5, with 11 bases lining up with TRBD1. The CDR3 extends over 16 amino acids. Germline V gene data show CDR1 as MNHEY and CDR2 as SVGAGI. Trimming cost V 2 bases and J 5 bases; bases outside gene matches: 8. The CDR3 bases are TGTGCCAGCAGTTACGGGACAGGGGGAGGTGAGGACGAGCAGTACTTC. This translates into CASSYGTGGGEDEQYF.

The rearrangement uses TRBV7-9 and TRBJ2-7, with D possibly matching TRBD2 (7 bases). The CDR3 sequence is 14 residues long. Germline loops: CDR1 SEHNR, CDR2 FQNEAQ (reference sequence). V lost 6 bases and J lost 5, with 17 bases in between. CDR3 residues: CASSSGGAHHEQYF. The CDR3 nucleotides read TGTGCCAGCAGTTCTGGGGGGGCGCACCACGAGCAGTACTTC. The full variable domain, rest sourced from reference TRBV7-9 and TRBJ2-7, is DTGVSQNPRHKITKRGQNVTFRCDPISEHNRLYWYRQTLGQGPEFLTYFQNEAQLEKSRLLSDRFSAERPKGSFSTLEIQRTEQGDSAMYLCASSSGGAHHEQYFGPGTRLTVT.

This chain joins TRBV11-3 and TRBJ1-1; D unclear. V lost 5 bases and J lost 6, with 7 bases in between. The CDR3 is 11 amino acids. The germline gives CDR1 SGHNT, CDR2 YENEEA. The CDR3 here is CASSRVSEAFF. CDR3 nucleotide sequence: TGTGCCAGCAGCCGGGTTTCTGAAGCTTTCTTT.

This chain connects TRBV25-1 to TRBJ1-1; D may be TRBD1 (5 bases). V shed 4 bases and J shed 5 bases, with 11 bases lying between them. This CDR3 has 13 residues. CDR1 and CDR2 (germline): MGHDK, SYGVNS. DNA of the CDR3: TGTGCCAGCAGTGGGGGAGGGGAGACTGAAGCTTTCTTT. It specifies CASSGGGETEAFF.

Written as DNA, the CDR3 is TGTGCCAGCAGCGGACCCCCGGGGGGGACCTATGACGAGCAGTACTTC. Protein sequence: CASSGPPGGTYDEQYF. The chain has TRBV5-4 and TRBJ2-7; 8 nucleotides match TRBD2. The CDR3 has 16 residues. Germline CDR1 reads SGHNT; CDR2 reads YYREEE (reference sequence). V dropped 4 bases and J dropped 5; count of bases not matched to a gene: 14.

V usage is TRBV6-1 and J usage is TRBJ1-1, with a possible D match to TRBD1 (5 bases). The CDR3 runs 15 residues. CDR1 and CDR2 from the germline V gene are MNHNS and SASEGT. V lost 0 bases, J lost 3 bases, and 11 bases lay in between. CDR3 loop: CASSEAGGPDTEAFF. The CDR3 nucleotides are TGTGCCAGCAGTGAAGCCGGGGGTCCTGACACTGAAGCTTTCTTT.

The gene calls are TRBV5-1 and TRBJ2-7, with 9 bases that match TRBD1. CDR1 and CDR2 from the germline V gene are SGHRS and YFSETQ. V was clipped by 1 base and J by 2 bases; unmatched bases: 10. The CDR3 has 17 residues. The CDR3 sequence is CASSLRVTGDRAYEQYF. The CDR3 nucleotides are TGCGCCAGCAGCTTGAGGGTCACGGGGGACAGGGCCTACGAGCAGTACTTC.

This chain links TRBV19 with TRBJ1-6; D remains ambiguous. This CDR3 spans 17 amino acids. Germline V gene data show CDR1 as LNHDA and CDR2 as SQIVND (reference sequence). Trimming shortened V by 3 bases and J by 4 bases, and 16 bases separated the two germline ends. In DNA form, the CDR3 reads TGTGCCAGTAGTATCTGGCCGCGGGAGGGTTATAATTCACCCCTCCACTTT. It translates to CASSIWPREGYNSPLHF.

CDR3 coding DNA: TGTGCCAGCAGCCTATTAGCTTACAATGAGCAGTTCTTC. It translates to CASSLLAYNEQFF. The V and J genes are TRBV4-2 and TRBJ2-1, with D uncertain. This CDR3 is 13 amino acids long. Germline V gene data show CDR1 as LGHNA and CDR2 as YNFKEQ. V was clipped by 4 bases and J by 4 bases, with 8 bases between them.

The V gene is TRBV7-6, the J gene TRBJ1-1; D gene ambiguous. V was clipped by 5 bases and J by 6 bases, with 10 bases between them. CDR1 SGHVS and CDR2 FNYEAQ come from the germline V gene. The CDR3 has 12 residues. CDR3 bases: TGTGCCAGCAGCGGCGAGGGCGCTGAAGCTTTCTTT. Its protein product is CASSGEGAEAFF.